This TCR beta chain was captured in a study of T cell changes during pregnancy in multiple sclerosis (dated by TCRdb to the late 2010s). At the level of the whole study: The study looked at changes in the T cell repertoire across pregnancy in women with multiple sclerosis.

The library came from the immunoSEQ multiplex PCR assay. This immuneACCESS table, as held by TCRdb, lists in-frame sequences with V and J called but not all clones. Of the missing ones, under half trace to an unresolved V gene in checked studies; the others have no known cause. The sample table holds around 130,000 clones, of which 95% to 98% were seen once. The top ten clones comprise roughly 0.45% of the sample. Turning to this clone: Its antigen is not yet known. Per-base qualities were not stored, and no clone one base away is much larger.

Reading the germline V gene (reference sequence) gives CDR1 SGHNT and CDR2 YYREEE. After removal of 2 bases from V and 4 bases from J, the junction retains 2 bases not matched to a gene. From its cysteine to its phenylalanine, the CDR3 spans 15 amino acids. The retained sequence is limited to the CDR3, 45 bases, with the frame set at the first base. This sequence originates from a female donor with multiple sclerosis, enrolled in a pregnancy study. The input for sequencing was peripheral blood, taken after pregnancy. This chain is built from TRBV5-4 and TRBJ2-3; 12 of the junction bases match TRBD2. For the CDR3, the sequence is CASSFTSGRSDTQYF. The DNA is TGTGCCAGCAGCTTTACTAGCGGGAGGTCAGATACGCAGTATTTT.